This note documents a single T cell receptor beta chain sequence. Its antigen is not known. This sample was taken from a study of Ad26.COV2.S vaccination and SARS-CoV-2 variants. Study-level points and caveats: Analyses of TCR breadth and depth may have underestimated total T cell responses.

The treatment: 15 to 20 received Ad26.COV2.S at low or high dose, single or two shots; 5 received placebo; per-sample allocation not given. Collection of the samples took place on day 63 after the first injection of vaccine or placebo. Trimming cost V 2 bases and J 6 bases, with 10 bases left between them. The CDR3 totals 13 residues. Germline CDR1 is MNHEY and CDR2 is SMNVEV (reference sequence). Using immunoSEQ multiplex PCR, the repertoire was profiled, and TCRdb retains in-frame clones only, with some absent. The sample includes more than 300,000 clones, approximately 86% of them seen just once. This material consisted of peripheral blood, taken in a trial of Ad26.COV2.S vaccine versus placebo. This clonotype was sampled from a person between 18 and 65 years old who received the Ad26.COV2.S COVID-19 vaccine or a placebo. The chain is built from TRBV27 and TRBJ1-1; weak D call: TRBD1 (6 bases). Written as DNA, the CDR3 is TGTGCCAGCAGTTTACCCGGACAGTCTGAAGCTTTCTTT. Its translation is CASSLPGQSEAFF.